This is a list of T cell receptor beta chains from one sample in a study of CD8 T cells in ankylosing spondylitis. TCRdb redid the calling of the 5' RACE reads with MiXCR, one entry per CDR3 protein. This sample has around 490,000 distinct CDR3 sequences, with roughly 5% found just once. Material for sequencing was blood, either unsorted or a sorted T cell fraction (not recorded which). The origin of the receptors is a male donor with ankylosing spondylitis. CDR3s include the opening cysteine and the closing phenylalanine or tryptophan. The D gene is left open where the match is weak. Some rows mark clone size as missing; the rest say once, few, many or name a class of expanded clone.

d_call	v_call	j_call	clone_size	cdr3_aa	cdr3_nt
TRBD1	TRBV5-1	TRBJ2-3	many	CASSRQGGTDTQYF	TGCGCCAGCAGTCGACAGGGGGGCACAGATACGCAGTATTTT
TRBD2	TRBV19	TRBJ2-1	few	CASSMSSGGYNEQFF	TGTGCCAGTAGTATGAGTAGCGGGGGGTACAATGAGCAGTTCTTC
-	TRBV20-1	TRBJ1-1	many	CSAGRTPKGTEAFF	TGCAGTGCTGGGCGGACCCCCAAGGGCACTGAAGCTTTCTTT
TRBD2	TRBV27	TRBJ2-7	many	CASSLMSGTYEQYF	TGTGCCAGCAGTTTAATGAGCGGGACTTACGAGCAGTACTTC
TRBD1	TRBV29-1	TRBJ1-2	many	CSVSEGDSYGYTF	TGCAGCGTCTCCGAGGGGGACAGCTATGGCTACACCTTC
-	TRBV29-1	TRBJ2-5	many	CSVASGEETQYF	TGCAGCGTAGCGAGCGGAGAAGAGACCCAGTACTTC
-	TRBV7-9	TRBJ2-6	many	CASPPYPGANVLTF	TGTGCCAGCCCCCCTTACCCTGGGGCCAACGTCCTGACTTTC
-	TRBV5-6	TRBJ2-3	few	CARSPVSSDTQYF	TGTGCCAGGAGCCCCGTTTCATCGGATACGCAGTATTTT
-	TRBV2	TRBJ2-1	few	CASSGETRTKGFF	TGTGCCAGCAGTGGCGAGACTAGAACTAAGGGGTTCTTC
-	TRBV20-1	TRBJ1-1	many	CSANRVNGEAFF	TGCAGTGCTAATAGGGTAAACGGTGAAGCTTTCTTT
-	TRBV25-1	TRBJ2-3	many	CASSEWGRGEDTQYF	TGTGCCAGCAGTGAATGGGGCAGGGGTGAAGATACGCAGTATTTT
-	TRBV9	TRBJ2-3	many	CASSRDGNTDTQYF	TGTGCCAGCAGCCGGGATGGGAACACAGATACGCAGTATTTT
-	TRBV15	TRBJ2-1	-	CATRSPGDYNEQFF	TGTGCCACCAGAAGCCCCGGAGACTACAATGAGCAGTTCTTC